These 27 T cell receptor beta chains share one sample of origin, sequenced in a study of regulatory T cells in long-lasting Graves disease. Described time point: newly diagnosed GD, antithyroid drugs for less than 3 months. From RNA extracted from PBMCs, the TCR library was made. According to the study, TCR beta libraries were built with iRepertoire HTBI primers and CDR3-region Arm-PCR. TCRdb ran MiXCR on the multiplex PCR reads and lists one entry per CDR3 protein. In the table there are some 400,000 distinct CDR3 sequences, about 15% of which are singletons. This same sample was also part of a study on T cells in Graves' hyperthyroidism and ophthalmopathy.

The specimen comprised peripheral blood mononuclear cells (PBMCs), sampled at new diagnosis, from a patient treated with antithyroid drugs. These receptors were taken from a young woman with Graves disease.

The sample holds many counts of this clonotype. Here the CDR3 reads CSVEGASSSGTSTDTQYF. The CDR3 DNA sequence: TGCAGCGTTGAAGGGGCCTCCTCTAGCGGAACTAGCACAGATACGCAGTATTTT. The chain joins TRBV29-1 to TRBJ2-3; 7 nucleotides line up with TRBD2. Trimming took 1 base from V and 0 from J; bases not matched to a gene: 13. CDR3 length: 18 amino acids. Germline-derived CDR1 and CDR2 are SQVTM and ANQGSEA.

In its sample, this clonotype was seen many times. This chain links TRBV29-1 with TRBJ2-5; 8 bases are a match to TRBD1. With 0 bases clipped from V and 5 bases from J, the junction kept 8 bases outside the gene matches. The germline V gene encodes CDR1 SQVTM and CDR2 ANQGSEA. The CDR3 has 15 amino acids. CDR3 in DNA: TGCAGCGTTGAAGATGAACGGAGACAGGGGGAGACCCAGTACTTC. Translating gives CSVEDERRQGETQYF.

This clonotype was found a few times. CDR3 bases: TGTGCCAGCAGGGCAGGGATCTACGAGCAGTACTTC. It translates to CASRAGIYEQYF. This chain uses TRBV12-3 or TRBV12-4 with TRBJ2-7; D may be TRBD1 (5 bases). This CDR3 contains 12 residues. V was clipped by 6 bases and J by 3 bases, with 9 bases between them.

This clonotype was seen only a few times. This chain joins TRBV3-1 and TRBJ1-4, with D possibly matching TRBD1 (5 bases). Germline lookup yields CDR1 LGHDT and CDR2 YNNKEL (reference sequence). The CDR3 covers 15 residues. V was trimmed by 0 bases and J by 8 bases, leaving 13 bases between them. CDR3 sequence: CASSQESLGREKLFF. CDR3 nucleotides: TGTGCCAGCAGCCAAGAATCCTTGGGGCGCGAAAAACTGTTTTTT.

This clonotype has a count of ten or more. The rearrangement joins TRBV20-1 to TRBJ1-1, with D perhaps matching TRBD1 (6 bases). The CDR3 has 12 amino acids. V lost 6 bases and J 11 bases, leaving 19 bases between the germline ends. Germline loops: CDR1 DFQATT, CDR2 SNEGSKA (reference sequence). CDR3: CSARQAGTTAFF. CDR3 in DNA: TGCAGTGCCCGACAGGCGGGGACGACGGCTTTCTTT.

In regard to this clonotype: This likely stems from a read error, as it lies one base from a far larger clone. J is TRBJ2-1 and V is TRBV3-1, with TRBD1 matching 9 bases. The end of the DNA fits TRBJ2-5 better, so the J call may be wrong. The CDR3 runs to 14 residues. CDR1 and CDR2 from the germline V gene are LGHDT and YNNKEL (reference sequence). The CDR3 reads CASSRGTGMKTQYF. Written as DNA, the CDR3 is TGTGCCAGCAGCCGAGGGACAGGGATGAAGACCCAGTACTTC.

Turning to this clonotype: A clone one base away is much larger, so this may be a read error. The chain is built from TRBV12-3 or TRBV12-4 and TRBJ2-7; TRBD2 agrees at 11 bases. CDR3 length: 17 amino acids. With V trimmed by 0 bases and J by 7 bases, 11 bases remained unmatched. Written as DNA, the CDR3 is TGTGCCAGCAGTTTAGCGCTAGCGGGAGGCCCCTACAATGAGCAGTACTTC. Protein product: CASSLALAGGPYNEQYF.

This clonotype has more than one count but fewer than ten. The rearrangement joins TRBV19 to TRBJ2-7, with 7 bases identical to TRBD2. Germline V gives CDR1 LNHDA, CDR2 SQIVND (reference sequence). The CDR3 is made up of 14 amino acids. The J segment lost 7 bases and the V segment lost 3 bases, leaving 9 bases of the junction unmatched. The CDR3 nucleotides read TGTGCCAGTAGTATCTCCGCGGGAGCTGGGGAGCAGTACTTC. Translating gives CASSISAGAGEQYF. The variable domain in full, completed from reference TRBV19 and TRBJ2-7, reads DGGITQSPKYLFRKEGQNVTLSCEQNLNHDAMYWYRQDPGQGLRLIYYSQIVNDFQKGDIAEGYSVSREKKESFPLTVTSAQKNPTAFYLCASSISAGAGEQYFGPGTRLTVT.

This clonotype was detected a few times. This chain connects TRBV4-1 to TRBJ2-1; D remains ambiguous. Germline V lookup: CDR1 MGHRA, CDR2 YSYEKL. The CDR3 length is 15 residues. The germline V and J ends were trimmed by 0 bases and 3 bases, with 9 bases remaining between them. DNA for the CDR3: TGCGCCAGCAGCCAAGATGTGCCAAACTACAATGAGCAGTTCTTC. Translation gives CASSQDVPNYNEQFF.

This clonotype was counted many times. This chain uses TRBV18 with TRBJ1-5, with D possibly TRBD1 on 5 matching bases. Between the trimmed V and J ends, which lost 2 bases and 5 bases, there was a span of 16 bases. Per the germline V gene, CDR1 is KGHSH and CDR2 is LQKENI. There are 16 residues in the CDR3. CDR3 residues: CASSPGVVGVDQPQHF. CDR3 bases: TGTGCCAGCTCACCAGGCGTTGTGGGGGTTGATCAGCCCCAGCATTTT.

The CDR3 nucleotides read TGTGCCAGCAGTTGGATCCTACCGGACGGCTCTGGAAACACCATATATTTT. It translates to CASSWILPDGSGNTIYF. This chain connects TRBV6-9 to TRBJ1-3; D gene unclear. The CDR3 has 17 residues. The ends were cut back, 4 bases at V and 0 bases at J, with 16 bases in the middle. Germline CDR1 and CDR2: MNHGY and SVAAGI.

This clonotype appeared many times. The gene calls are TRBV9 and TRBJ1-2; D might be TRBD1 (5 bases). The CDR3 is made up of 13 amino acids. The germline gives CDR1 SGDLS, CDR2 YYNGEE. V was pared by 0 bases and J by 8 bases, with 11 bases between. Written as DNA, the CDR3 is TGTGCCAGCAGCGTAGCTCAGGGTTGGGGCTACACCTTC. It is translated as CASSVAQGWGYTF.

This clonotype was counted many times. The V gene is TRBV2, the J gene TRBJ1-5, with D unclear. There are 15 residues in the CDR3. In germline, CDR1 is SNHLY, CDR2 FYNNEI. Trimming stripped 3 bases from V and 4 bases from J, with 13 bases between. CDR3 amino acids: CASSEDTSANQPQHF. Written as DNA, the CDR3 is TGTGCCAGCAGTGAGGATACTTCAGCTAATCAGCCCCAGCATTTT.

This clonotype was seen at least ten times. The V and J genes are TRBV7-9 and TRBJ2-1, with 7 bases identical to TRBD1. CDR1 and CDR2 from the germline V gene are SEHNR and FQNEAQ (reference sequence). Trimming took 4 bases from V and 7 from J; bases not matched to a gene: 13. This CDR3 is built from 16 residues. The CDR3 protein is CASSSPGGSVGNEQFF. The CDR3 nucleotides are TGTGCCAGCAGCTCCCCAGGGGGTTCGGTTGGTAATGAGCAGTTCTTC.

This clonotype was counted at least ten times. The V and J genes are TRBV18 and TRBJ2-7; D remains ambiguous. The germline gives CDR1 KGHSH, CDR2 LQKENI. With 1 base removed from V and 1 base from J, the gap between germline ends came to 8 bases. The CDR3 runs 14 residues. The CDR3 DNA is TGTGCCAGCTCACCACGCCCCGGGTCCTACGAGCAGTACTTC. Translation: CASSPRPGSYEQYF. The whole variable domain, remainder taken from reference TRBV18 and TRBJ2-7, is NAGVMQNPRHLVRRRGQEARLRCSPMKGHSHVYWYRQLPEEGLKFMVYLQKENIIDESGMPKERFSAEFPKEGPSILRIQQVVRGDSAAYFCASSPRPGSYEQYFGPGTRLTVT.

This clonotype has at least ten counts. The gene calls are TRBV28 and TRBJ2-7, with a possible D match to TRBD2 (6 bases). V lost 4 bases to trimming and J lost 0 bases, with 16 bases between them. Germline values: CDR1 MDHEN, CDR2 SYDVKM. This CDR3 is built from 16 residues. In DNA, the CDR3 is TGTGCCAGCAGTTCCGTAGCGGCTAGCGCCTCCTACGAGCAGTACTTC. Protein sequence: CASSSVAASASYEQYF.

Details on this clonotype: A read error is possible here, since a much larger clone lies one base away. The chain combines TRBV11-3 with TRBJ2-2, with 9 bases fitting TRBD1. From germline, CDR1 is SGHNT and CDR2 YENEEA. This CDR3 is built from 15 residues. In DNA form, the CDR3 reads TGTGCCAGCAGCACCGACAGGGGGAGGGCCGGGGAGCCGTTTTTT. It codes for CASSTDRGRAGEPFF.

This clonotype was counted a few times. A read error may be the cause here, since a much bigger clone is one base away. The chain joins TRBV6-2 or TRBV6-3 to TRBJ2-7; TRBD1 agrees at 8 bases. CDR1 MNHEY and CDR2 SVGEGT come from the germline V gene. This CDR3 is 14 amino acids long. V was clipped by 5 bases and J by 6 bases; unmatched bases: 9. The CDR3 here is CASSEGGQVCEQYF. The CDR3 DNA sequence: TGTGCCAGCAGTGAGGGGGGACAGGTCTGCGAGCAGTACTTC.

V is TRBV10-3 and J is TRBJ1-4; 9 bases match TRBD1. Trimming at V came to 6 bases and at J to 6 bases, leaving 8 bases not matched to a gene. This CDR3 region has 15 residues. Germline V gene sequence: CDR1 ENHRY, CDR2 SYGVKD. CDR3: CAISPRGTGYEKLFF. The CDR3 DNA sequence: TGTGCCATCAGCCCCCGTGGGACAGGGTATGAAAAACTGTTTTTT.

In this sample, this clonotype turned up once. This may be a read error: a much more frequent sequence differs by one nucleotide. The rearrangement links TRBV12-3 or TRBV12-4 to TRBJ1-2; tentatively, D is TRBD1 (5 bases). The CDR3 covers 13 residues. Trimming took off 8 bases at V and 5 bases at J, with 15 bases between the two ends. The CDR3 DNA is TGTGCCAGCGGCCCCGGGACCGCGTATGGCTACACCTTC. Amino acid sequence: CASGPGTAYGYTF.

The chain is built from TRBV24-1 and TRBJ1-5; D not resolved. Germline CDR1 is KGHDR and CDR2 is SFDVKD. This CDR3 is built from 13 residues. Trimming removed 5 bases at V and 2 bases at J, with 6 bases between. DNA for the CDR3: TGTGCCACCAGTGGGGTAGGCAATCAGCCCCAGCATTTT. It yields the protein CATSGVGNQPQHF.

This clonotype was observed many times. The gene calls are TRBV20-1 and TRBJ2-5, with D unclear. The CDR3 length is 12 residues. From germline, CDR1 is DFQATT and CDR2 SNEGSKA (reference sequence). The V and J ends lost 3 bases and 4 bases respectively, with 9 bases between them. The CDR3 sequence is CSARGSSETQYF. CDR3 nucleotide sequence: TGCAGTGCTAGGGGTTCTTCAGAGACCCAGTACTTC.

This chain connects TRBV11-3 to TRBJ2-2, with 9 bases identical to TRBD2. CDR1 SGHNT and CDR2 YENEEA come from the germline V gene. CDR3 size: 16 residues. V was pared by 2 bases and J by 4 bases, with 5 bases of the junction left unmatched. Here the CDR3 reads CASSLPLAGLTGELFF. The CDR3 nucleotides are TGTGCCAGCAGCTTACCCCTAGCGGGACTCACCGGGGAGCTGTTTTTT.

This clonotype has ten or more counts. This chain links TRBV4-1 with TRBJ2-3; D is undetermined. The CDR3 consists of 14 residues. V dropped 0 bases and J dropped 8 bases, with 12 bases sitting between them. Per the germline V gene, CDR1 is MGHRA and CDR2 is YSYEKL. The CDR3 DNA is TGCGCCAGCAGCCAAGAATCATCGGGCGGTACGCAGTATTTT. It encodes CASSQESSGGTQYF.

This CDR3 is CASSQEGRANYGYTF. The CDR3 DNA reads TGCGCCAGCAGCCAAGAGGGACGGGCTAACTATGGCTACACCTTC. V usage is TRBV4-1 and J usage is TRBJ1-2; D might be TRBD1 (5 bases). Germline CDR1 reads MGHRA; CDR2 reads YSYEKL. Trimming cost V 0 bases and J 0 bases, with 8 bases left between them. The CDR3 length is 15 residues.

This clonotype was detected once. This chain joins TRBV7-8 and TRBJ2-1, with 10 bases aligning to TRBD2. The junction had 18 bases not matched to a gene; V was cut back by 7 bases and J by 3 bases. Germline V gene data show CDR1 as SGHVS and CDR2 as FQNEAQ. CDR3 length equals 19 residues. The CDR3 here is CASITVGTASGRYYNEQFF. The CDR3 DNA is TGTGCCAGCATTACGGTGGGGACGGCTAGCGGGAGATACTACAATGAGCAGTTCTTC.

The V gene is TRBV29-1, the J gene TRBJ2-1; the match to TRBD1 covers 7 bases. V lost 6 bases, J lost 4 bases, and 6 bases stayed unmatched. The CDR3 consists of 13 residues. Germline assignment: CDR1 SQVTM and CDR2 ANQGSEA. CDR3 DNA sequence: TGCAGCGTGGATAAGACAGGGTACAATGAGCAGTTCTTC. Protein: CSVDKTGYNEQFF.